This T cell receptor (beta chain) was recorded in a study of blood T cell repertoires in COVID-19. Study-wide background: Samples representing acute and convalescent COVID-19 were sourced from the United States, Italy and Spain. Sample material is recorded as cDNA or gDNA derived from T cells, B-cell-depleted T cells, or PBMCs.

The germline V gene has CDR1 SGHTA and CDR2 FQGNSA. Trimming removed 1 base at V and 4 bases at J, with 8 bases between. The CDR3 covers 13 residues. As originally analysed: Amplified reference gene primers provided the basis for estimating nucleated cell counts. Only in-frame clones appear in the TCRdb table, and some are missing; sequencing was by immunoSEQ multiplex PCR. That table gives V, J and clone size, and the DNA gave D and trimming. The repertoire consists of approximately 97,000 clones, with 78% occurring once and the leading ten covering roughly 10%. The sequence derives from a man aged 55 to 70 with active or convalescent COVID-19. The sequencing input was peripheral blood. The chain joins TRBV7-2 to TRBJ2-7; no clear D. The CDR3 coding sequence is TGTGCCAGCAGCTTAGACTATAGGTACGAGCAGTACGTC. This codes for CASSLDYRYEQYV.